What follows is one T cell receptor (beta chain) and its context. Its antigen is still unknown. No much larger clone is present one base from it, and per-base qualities are unavailable. The sample originates from a study of blood T cell repertoires in COVID-19 (dated by TCRdb to about 2020). Study-level background: The collaborator samples originated in the United States, Italy and Spain and spanned the acute and convalescent phases of COVID-19. The material from the prospective study consisted of cDNA or gDNA derived from T cells, B-cell-depleted T cells, or PBMCs. Sample metadata almost always included a de-identified subject ID, COVID-19 status, age in years and sex. HLA class I and class II types, where available, came from metadata supplied by the sample provider rather than from assay-based typing. Samples came from the ongoing ImmuneRACE study (first 160 participants) plus 1,254 subjects from 6 global collaborators. Subjects who had been exposed to COVID-19, were actively infected with it, or had recovered from it provided the deeply sampled blood TCRbeta repertoires that made up the dataset. The repertoires were released in a freely available public database intended as a resource for research on the immune response to SARS-CoV-2.

General conclusions and limits of the study: How much clinical and demographic metadata was included differed by source and by participant, and the metadata was provided uncurated.

Participants in the prospective study were aged about 18 to 100 years, lived in some 24 United States geographic areas, and enrolled through a virtual design. In the prospective study, participants were assigned to cohorts based on the clinical history participants reported in a screening survey and a study questionnaire. ImmuneRACE Cohort 3 recovered participants were defined by two consecutive negative NP/OP PCR tests, healthcare professional clearance, or symptom resolution. Each participant in the prospective study had whole blood, serum and a nasopharyngeal or oropharyngeal swab collected by mobile phlebotomists. Over a 2-month period, participants in the prospective study had the option of providing additional blood draws and questionnaires. Prospective study blood samples were shipped either frozen or at room temperature before DNA extraction. V drops 5 bases and J drops 2 bases, leaving 9 bases in between. Reading the germline V gene (reference sequence) gives CDR1 MNHEY and CDR2 SMNVEV. The CDR3, from cysteine to phenylalanine, totals 13 residues. Only the CDR3 part of the read is kept: 39 bases, read in frame from the first base.

The immunoSEQ Assay, a bias-controlled multiplex PCR, was used to amplify TCRbeta CDR3 regions from genomic DNA. Per the authors' processing: Nucleated cell counts per sample were estimated from amplification of reference gene primers within the assay. To quantify the absolute abundance of each unique TCRbeta CDR3 rearrangement, sequence reads were collapsed and filtered. Productive Simpson clonality was computed per sample as the square root of Simpson's diversity index over productive rearrangements. The immuneACCESS repertoire file appears here via TCRdb, limited to in-frame rearrangements. These files lack a portion of the clones; in checked studies, under half of the deficit traces to unresolved V genes, and the cause of the others is not known. V and J calls plus clone size are reproduced from that table; the DNA served to infer D and trimming. A total of around 300,000 clones appear in this sample, roughly 87% of them only once. Of the sample, about 5.7% falls within the top ten clones.

The receptor comes from a middle-aged woman who had recovered from COVID-19. Sequencing was carried out using PBMCs or T cells enriched from blood (not recorded which). The chain is encoded by TRBV27 joined to TRBJ2-5, with the identity of the D gene unclear. The nucleotide sequence is TGTGCCAGCAGTCGACAAACGCAAGAGACCCAGTACTTC. It is translated as CASSRQTQETQYF.